Sequencing of this T cell receptor beta chain was carried out in a study of blood T cell repertoires in COVID-19. Per the original methods: Amplified reference gene primers provided the basis for estimating nucleated cell counts. TCRdb's table, derived via immunoSEQ multiplex PCR, lists solely in-frame clones and lacks some. V and J calls and clone size come straight from that table; D and trimming were deduced from the DNA. Here the sample spans approximately 75,000 clones, approximately 90% being singletons. Sequencing was done on a sample of peripheral blood. This receptor was taken from a human donor in a cohort sampled during active COVID-19.

CDR3 nucleotide sequence: TGTGCCAGCAGCCAAGTAATCAGGGGTAAGGTTAACTATGGCTACACCTTC. Protein sequence: CASSQVIRGKVNYGYTF. The genes are TRBV3-1 (or the pseudogene TRBV3-2) and TRBJ1-2; TRBD1 is a possible D gene (6 bases). CDR1 LGHDT and CDR2 YNNKEL come from the germline V gene (reference sequence). Deletions cut 1 base from V and 1 base from J, with 16 bases between. There are 17 residues in the CDR3.